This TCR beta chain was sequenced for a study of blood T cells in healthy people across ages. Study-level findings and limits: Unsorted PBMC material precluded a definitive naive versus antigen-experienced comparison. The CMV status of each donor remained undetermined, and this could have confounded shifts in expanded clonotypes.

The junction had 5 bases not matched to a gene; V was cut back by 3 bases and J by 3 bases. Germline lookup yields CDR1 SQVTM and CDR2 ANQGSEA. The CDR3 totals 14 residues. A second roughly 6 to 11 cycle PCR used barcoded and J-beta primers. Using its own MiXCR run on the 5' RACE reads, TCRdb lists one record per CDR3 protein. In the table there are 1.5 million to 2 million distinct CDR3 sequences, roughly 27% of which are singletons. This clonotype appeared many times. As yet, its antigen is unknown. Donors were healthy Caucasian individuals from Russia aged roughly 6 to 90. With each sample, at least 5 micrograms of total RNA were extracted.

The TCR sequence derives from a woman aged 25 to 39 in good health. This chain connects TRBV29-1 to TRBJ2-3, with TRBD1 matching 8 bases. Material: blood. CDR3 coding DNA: TGCAGCGTTGAGAAGGGACAGGCGACAGATACGCAGTATTTT. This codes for CSVEKGQATDTQYF.